These 26 T cell receptor beta chains share one sample of origin, sequenced in a study of blood T cells in healthy people across ages. Then a second PCR, running about 7 to 11 cycles, was carried out with a sample-barcoded 5' primer and a J-beta primer mix. Using its own MiXCR run on the 5' RACE reads, TCRdb lists one record per CDR3 protein. The sample lists fewer than 800,000 distinct CDR3 sequences; about a third were seen once. The sequenced material came from blood. These receptors were obtained from a woman aged 80 or over in good health.

Details on this clonotype: A much larger clone differs from this one at a single base, so this may be a read error. The chain uses TRBV28 and TRBJ2-1, with D uncertain. The V gene's germline CDR1 is MDHEN and CDR2 SYDVKM. Trimming stripped 5 bases from V and 10 bases from J, with 12 bases between. This CDR3 comprises 12 residues. CDR3 protein: CASSPNSREQFF. The CDR3, as DNA: TGTGCCAGCAGTCCCAATTCGAGGGAGCAGTTCTTC.

Many counts were recorded for this clonotype. The gene calls are TRBV20-1 and TRBJ1-6, with 7 bases aligning to TRBD1. The CDR3 runs to 16 residues. Per the germline V gene, CDR1 is DFQATT and CDR2 is SNEGSKA (reference sequence). V gave up 6 bases and J gave up 8 bases; unmatched junction bases: 16. DNA of the CDR3: TGCAGTGCGCCAACAGGGGCAGCCCTGAGAGATTCACCCCTCCACTTT. Encoded protein: CSAPTGAALRDSPLHF.

CDR3 nucleotide sequence: TGCAGCGTTGTCAGCGACACCTACGAGCAGTACTTC. Translated, it gives CSVVSDTYEQYF. This rearrangement joins TRBV29-1 to TRBJ2-7; no firm D call. The germline gives CDR1 SQVTM, CDR2 ANQGSEA. The germline V and J ends were trimmed by 4 bases and 2 bases, with 9 bases remaining between them. The CDR3 is made up of 12 amino acids.

The chain links TRBV7-3 to TRBJ2-3, with 11 bases lining up with TRBD2. Germline V gene sequence: CDR1 SGHTA, CDR2 FQGTGA. J lost 4 bases, V lost 5 bases, and 8 bases had no gene match. CDR3 length: 16 residues. The CDR3 sequence: CASSPLAGGGADTQYF. DNA of the CDR3: TGTGCCAGCAGCCCCTTAGCGGGGGGGGGCGCAGATACGCAGTATTTT.

This clonotype was recorded many times. The chain carries TRBV4-2 and TRBJ1-2; TRBD1 is a possible D gene (5 bases). CDR1 and CDR2 from the germline V gene are LGHNA and YNFKEQ. The V gene lost 1 base and the J gene lost 7 bases, with 16 bases spanning the gap. The CDR3 is 15 residues long. In DNA, the CDR3 is TGTGCCAGCAGCCAAGCCGGGCAGGGCGGCTTTGGCTACACCTTC. It translates to CASSQAGQGGFGYTF.

This clonotype was observed many times. The chain couples TRBV6-2 or TRBV6-3 to TRBJ2-7; tentative D call: TRBD2 (7 bases). The CDR3 is 11 residues long. V was clipped by 8 bases and J by 7 bases, with 12 bases between them. Germline lookup yields CDR1 MNHEY and CDR2 SVGEGT. CDR3 sequence (DNA): TGTGCCAGCGAGGGGGGGCGAGAGCAGTACTTC. Encoded protein: CASEGGREQYF.

The V gene is TRBV5-1, the J gene TRBJ2-4, with unresolved D. The DNA end lines up better with TRBJ2-7; the J call may be wrong. The CDR3 has 14 residues. Germline V CDR1 and CDR2: SGHRS, YFSETQ. CDR3 DNA: TGCGCCAGCAGGACCGGCTTCCTCCCTTACGAGCAGTACTTC. Translating it yields CASRTGFLPYEQYF.

A word on this clonotype: This sequence may be a read error, since a much larger clone differs from it by one base. It is likely a read error, because the conserved phenylalanine at the end of the CDR3 is missing. The chain links TRBV30 to TRBJ1-5, with 11 bases matching TRBD1. In germline, CDR1 is GTSNPN, CDR2 SVGIG (reference sequence). The trim removed 1 base at V and 7 bases at J, leaving 3 bases unmatched. This CDR3 is 14 amino acids long. CDR3 sequence reads: CAWSGDRGDQPQHL. In nucleotides, the CDR3 is TGTGCCTGGAGTGGGGACAGGGGGGACCAGCCCCAGCATCTT.

The chain joins TRBV20-1 to TRBJ1-5; D is possibly TRBD1 (6 bases). CDR1 DFQATT and CDR2 SNEGSKA come from the germline V gene (reference sequence). The V and J ends lost 6 bases and 7 bases respectively, with 25 bases between them. The length of the CDR3 is 16 residues. The CDR3 reads CSAIDRTKTGRQPQHF. The CDR3 DNA follows: TGCAGTGCGATCGACAGGACGAAAACAGGAAGGCAGCCCCAGCATTTT.

V is TRBV20-1 and J is TRBJ2-3; a weak D match, TRBD2 (6 bases). Per germline, CDR1 DFQATT and CDR2 SNEGSKA (reference sequence). Between the trimmed V and J ends, which lost 6 bases and 2 bases, there was a span of 18 bases. The CDR3 is made up of 15 amino acids. This chain's CDR3 is CSADGTSGFTDTQYF. Here the CDR3 DNA reads TGCAGTGCAGACGGGACGAGCGGGTTCACAGATACGCAGTATTTT.

Ten or more counts support this clonotype. No DNA is shown, since the ends of the CDR3 on it are uncertain; the CDR3 is the one TCRdb lists. V usage is TRBV12-3 or TRBV12-4 and J usage is TRBJ1-5; no check of the table's D call, TRBD1, against the DNA was made. The CDR3 is 15 residues long, ends included. The CDR3: CASSFLAGGNQPQHF.

Details on this clonotype: A single base separates this from a much larger clone, so it may be a read error. J is TRBJ2-2 and V is TRBV15, with TRBD1 identical over 10 bases. The germline V gene encodes CDR1 LNHNV and CDR2 YYDKDF (reference sequence). This CDR3 has 17 residues. V shed 5 bases, J shed 3 bases, and the junction held 9 bases outside the gene matches. The CDR3 loop reads CATSGTGTGVYTGELFF. The CDR3 DNA reads as TGTGCCACCAGCGGCACCGGGACAGGGGTGTACACCGGGGAGCTGTTTTTT.

This clonotype turned up a few times. The chain has TRBV20-1 and TRBJ1-4; tentative D call: TRBD1 (5 bases). V was trimmed by 1 base and J by 8 bases, leaving 17 bases between them. Germline CDR1 DFQATT, CDR2 SNEGSKA (reference sequence). This CDR3 contains 15 residues. DNA of the CDR3: TGCAGTGCTAGAGTTCCCGGGGGGTCATGGGAAAAACTGTTTTTT. It codes for CSARVPGGSWEKLFF.

Only a few counts were recorded for this clonotype. A much larger clone is a single base away; this may be a read error. In nucleotides, the CDR3 is TGTGCCAGCAGCCAATGGGGACAGGGGTCCCATGAGCAGTTCTTC. Its translation: CASSQWGQGSHEQFF. The V and J genes are TRBV14 and TRBJ2-1; TRBD1 aligns across 10 bases. There are 15 residues in the CDR3. After removal of 2 bases from V and 8 bases from J, the junction contained 6 bases not matched to a gene. Germline values: CDR1 SGHDN, CDR2 FVKESK.

The chain is built from TRBV6-5 and TRBJ2-1; D is ambiguous. This CDR3 has 15 amino acids. Trimming took 6 bases from V and 7 from J, leaving 19 bases between them. CDR1 is MNHEY, CDR2 SVGAGI, per germline. The CDR3 here is CASSRIRYSRNEQFF. The DNA for the CDR3 is TGTGCCAGCAGCCGTATTAGATATAGTAGGAATGAGCAGTTCTTC.

The chain links TRBV6-2 or TRBV6-3 to TRBJ2-7, with a possible D match to TRBD2 (5 bases). This CDR3 has 17 residues. In germline, CDR1 is MNHEY, CDR2 SVGEGT. The V end lost 0 bases, the J end lost 3 bases, and 18 bases lay between the germline ends. The CDR3 loop reads CASSYSTIRTSLYEQYF. For the CDR3, the DNA is TGTGCCAGCAGTTACTCGACGATTAGGACTTCACTCTACGAGCAGTACTTC.

Comment on this clonotype: Compared with germline, one end of the junction differs, possibly owing to a read error. In DNA, the CDR3 is TGTGCCAGCACTTCGAGCTGGGGTGGTAATGATAAACGGTTTTTT. It translates to CASTSSWGGNDKRFF. The J gene is TRBJ1-4, the V gene TRBV2; D not certain. There are 15 residues in the CDR3. Germline V gene lookup returns CDR1 SNHLY and CDR2 FYNNEI.

This clonotype was seen a handful of times. The chain joins TRBV6-5 to TRBJ1-6; perhaps TRBD1 as D (5 bases). V was trimmed by 0 bases and J by 9 bases, leaving 18 bases between them. The germline gives CDR1 MNHEY, CDR2 SVGAGI. This CDR3 has 17 residues. The CDR3 coding sequence is TGTGCCAGCAGTTACTCGACCGGGACTGCGGAGGGTTCACCCCTCCACTTT. This encodes CASSYSTGTAEGSPLHF.

This chain links TRBV29-1 with TRBJ2-5, with TRBD2 matching 10 bases. The CDR3 spans 15 residues. V lost 4 bases to trimming and J lost 2 bases; unmatched junction nucleotides: 7. The germline CDR1 and CDR2 sequences are SQVTM and ANQGSEA. The CDR3 sequence: CSVVRSGGIQETQYF. The CDR3 DNA is TGCAGCGTTGTACGTAGCGGGGGGATACAAGAGACCCAGTACTTC.

V gene TRBV3-1 combines with J gene TRBJ2-1; TRBD1 agrees at 10 bases. CDR3 length: 18 amino acids. Losses at the gene ends were 1 base for V and 8 bases for J; bases not matched to a gene: 14. Germline V gene sequence: CDR1 LGHDT, CDR2 YNNKEL (reference sequence). In DNA, the CDR3 is TGTGCCAGCAGCCAAGGGCTAGCCGGGGACAGGGGATGCGATGAGCAGTTCTTC. This gives the protein CASSQGLAGDRGCDEQFF.

In this sample, this clonotype turned up many times. V and J are TRBV12-3 or TRBV12-4 and TRBJ1-2; weak D call: TRBD1 (5 bases). CDR3 length equals 12 residues. The ends were cut back, 3 bases at V and 6 bases at J, with 8 bases in the middle. CDR3 sequence (DNA): TGTGCCAGCAGTTTCCAGGGTCATGGCTACACCTTC. This encodes CASSFQGHGYTF.

This clonotype showed up many times. CDR3 sequence reads: CSARLGQGAHEQYF. The CDR3 bases are TGCAGTGCTAGGCTGGGGCAGGGGGCCCACGAGCAGTACTTC. J is TRBJ2-7 and V is TRBV20-1, with 8 bases identical to TRBD1. In germline, CDR1 is DFQATT, CDR2 SNEGSKA (reference sequence). The V segment lost 3 bases and the J segment 5 bases; nucleotides outside the gene matches: 9. The CDR3 has 14 residues.

As for this clonotype: A much larger clone differs by one base, so this may be a read error. This chain joins TRBV9 and TRBJ1-5, with D possibly matching TRBD1 (6 bases). Germline CDR1 SGDLS, CDR2 YYNGEE. The CDR3 totals 15 residues. CDR3 residues: CASSAGGGGNRPQHF. In nucleotides, the CDR3 is TGTGCCAGCAGCGCAGGAGGGGGGGGCAATCGGCCCCAGCATTTT.

Regarding this clonotype: A much larger clone lies one base from this, so it may be a read error. This chain joins TRBV14 and TRBJ2-7; tentatively, D is TRBD1 or TRBD2 (5 bases each). Near its end, the DNA agrees better with TRBJ2-5, so the J call may be wrong. The CDR3 runs to 15 residues. Germline CDR1 SGHDN, CDR2 FVKESK. The CDR3 reads CASSNTMRGGETQYF. CDR3 nucleotides: TGTGCCAGCAGCAACACCATGAGGGGTGGAGAGACCCAGTACTTC.

Remarks on this clonotype: A much larger clonotype is one base distant, so this may be a read error. V usage is TRBV30 and J usage is TRBJ2-1; possible D gene TRBD1, 6 bases. CDR3 length equals 12 residues. V lost 2 bases, J lost 9 bases, and 11 bases lay in between. CDR1 and CDR2 from the germline V gene are GTSNPN and SVGIG (reference sequence). CDR3 region: CAWSLQGIEQFF. For the CDR3, the DNA is TGTGCCTGGAGTCTACAGGGAATTGAGCAGTTCTTC.

The chain carries TRBV30 and TRBJ1-1, with D hard to call. V was clipped by 0 bases and J by 3 bases, with 8 bases between them. CDR3 length: 13 residues. CDR1 is GTSNPN and CDR2 is SVGIG in the germline V gene (reference sequence). CDR3 in DNA: TGTGCCTGGAGTGTAGCATCCTACACTGAAGCTTTCTTT. This translates into CAWSVASYTEAFF.